The sequence of this T cell receptor beta chain was determined in a study of blood T cell repertoires in COVID-19. About the study: Researchers got acute and convalescent COVID-19 samples from the United States, Italy and Spain. The analysed material was cDNA or gDNA that came from T cells, B-cell-depleted T cells, or PBMCs.

In the original processing: Reference gene primer amplification gave estimated nucleated cell counts. Data came from immunoSEQ multiplex PCR; TCRdb stores just in-frame clones and leaves some out. V and J calls and clone size are copied from that table; D and trimming were computed from the DNA. The data show roughly 60,000 clones, around 83% seen once. Germline V gene sequence: CDR1 SQVTM, CDR2 ANQGSEA. J gave up 4 bases and V 6 bases, and 3 bases lay outside the gene matches. The length of the CDR3 is 13 residues. The receptor was isolated from a woman in her sixties with acute or convalescent COVID-19. The V call is TRBV29-1, the J call TRBJ1-5; TRBD1 matches at 10 bases. The sample consisted of peripheral blood. CDR3 residues: CSVGDRGNQPQHF. CDR3 nucleotides: TGCAGCGTGGGGGACAGGGGAAATCAGCCCCAGCATTTT.